These T cell receptor beta chains were read from a single sample in a study of cytomegalovirus exposure and HLA in healthy donors. This table comes from immunoSEQ multiplex PCR, and its TCRdb copy is limited to in-frame clones, with some not included. The sample includes 100,000 to 150,000 clones, roughly three quarters seen only once; the top ten take 16%. The source material was PBMCs. The receptors shown here come from a man aged 45 to 65 in good health and CMV-seropositive. Both conserved end residues are part of each CDR3. The D gene is left open where the match is weak. The listing skips clone size in some rows; elsewhere it reads once, few, many or a size class.

v_call	d_call	clone_size	j_call	cdr3_nt	cdr3_aa
TRBV4-1	TRBD2	NA	TRBJ2-7	TGCGCCAGCAGCCAAGACTCGCGGGGGAGGTACGCCTACGAGCAGTACTTC	CASSQDSRGRYAYEQYF
TRBV5-4	TRBD2	NA	TRBJ2-1	TGTGCCAGCAGCTTGAAACTAGCGGGTTACAATGAGCAGTTCTTC	CASSLKLAGYNEQFF
TRBV5-1	TRBD2	few	TRBJ2-1	TGCGCCAGCAGCTTGACGGGGGCGGCTAGCGGGAGGGATGAGCAGTTCTTC	CASSLTGAASGRDEQFF
TRBV9	TRBD1	NA	TRBJ1-2	TGTGCCAGCAGCGCCCACCGGGACAGCAACTATGGCTACACCTTC	CASSAHRDSNYGYTF
TRBV6-5	TRBD1	NA	TRBJ2-7	TGTGCCAGCAGTTCCAGGGGGCCCACCTTCGAGCAGTACTTC	CASSSRGPTFEQYF
TRBV4-3	NA	few	TRBJ1-3	TGCGCCAGCAGCCACGGTGGGGGCTACTCTGGAAACACCATATATTTT	CASSHGGGYSGNTIYF
TRBV5-1	TRBD1	NA	TRBJ1-6	TGCGCCAGCAGCTCCAGGGGGCTAGGATCACCCCTCCACTTT	CASSSRGLGSPLHF
TRBV5-8	NA	NA	TRBJ1-5	TGTGCCAGCAGCTTCTCCAGGGCCTCCAATCAGCCCCAGCATTTT	CASSFSRASNQPQHF
TRBV19	TRBD2	once	TRBJ2-5	TGTGCCAGTAGTATCAACCCCGGGGGGGAAGAGACCCAGTACTTC	CASSINPGGEETQYF
TRBV2	TRBD1	NA	TRBJ1-2	TGTGCCAGCAGCGGGCAGGGGGCGGGCGAATATGGCTACACCTTC	CASSGQGAGEYGYTF
TRBV27	NA	NA	TRBJ2-7	TGTGCCAGCAGTTTGAGTTTTGGTCAGGGGCCGCGGGAGCAGTACTTC	CASSLSFGQGPREQYF
TRBV7-9	TRBD2	NA	TRBJ2-5	TGTGCCAGCAGCTTACTAGCGGGGGTCGGTGTTGAGACCCAGTACTTC	CASSLLAGVGVETQYF
TRBV19	NA	NA	TRBJ1-6	TGTGCCAGTAGTATGTCGGGGGTCGGCTATAATTCACCCCTCCACTTT	CASSMSGVGYNSPLHF
TRBV11-2	NA	NA	TRBJ1-1	TGTGCCAGCAGCTTAGTTCCAGAAAACACTGAAGCTTTCTTT	CASSLVPENTEAFF
TRBV5-6	TRBD1	NA	TRBJ2-7	TGTGCCAGCAGCTTGGGGGGACAGGGGACCTACGAGCAGTACTTC	CASSLGGQGTYEQYF
TRBV27	TRBD1	NA	TRBJ2-5	TGTGCCAGCAGCCCGACAGGGGGCGGGGAGACCCAGTACTTC	CASSPTGGGETQYF
TRBV9	TRBD1	NA	TRBJ1-1	TGTGCCAGCAGCGTAGGATCAGGGGGGATCGAAGCTTTCTTT	CASSVGSGGIEAFF
TRBV2	NA	NA	TRBJ1-6	TGTGCCAGCAGCCCTACCGGGGGGGAGGCAAACTCACCCCTCCACTTT	CASSPTGGEANSPLHF
TRBV28	TRBD1	few	TRBJ1-2	TGTGCCAGCAGTTTAAGACAGGGGGCAGACTACACCTTC	CASSLRQGADYTF
TRBV7-2	TRBD1	NA	TRBJ1-2	TGTGCCAGCAGCTTCGGGACAGGGTTCTATGGCCACACCTTC	CASSFGTGFYGHTF
TRBV28	TRBD1	NA	TRBJ2-7	TGTGCCAGCGTCTCGGGACAGCTCTCCTACGAGCAGTACTTC	CASVSGQLSYEQYF
TRBV19	TRBD1	few	TRBJ1-4	TGTGCCAGTACAAGACAGGGATCGGGAAAACTGTTTTTT	CASTRQGSGKLFF
TRBV5-4	TRBD2	NA	TRBJ2-1	TGTGCCAGCAGCCAGTCTAGCGGGGGGGCCAACTCCTACAATGAGCAGTTCTTC	CASSQSSGGANSYNEQFF
TRBV7-9	NA	NA	TRBJ2-6	TGTGCCAGCGGGGGGTTCTCTGGGGCCAACGTCCTGACTTTC	CASGGFSGANVLTF
TRBV27	TRBD1	few	TRBJ1-6	TGTGCCAGCAGGGGATACGGACAGGGTGGGTCACCCCTCCACTTT	CASRGYGQGGSPLHF
TRBV12-5	NA	NA	TRBJ2-1	TGTGCTAGTGGTTTGCCAGACACCAGAAGGAACAATGAGCAGTTCTTC	CASGLPDTRRNNEQFF
TRBV7-9	NA	NA	TRBJ2-5	TGTGCCAGCAGCTTACAGGAGACCCAGTACTTC	CASSLQETQYF
TRBV2	TRBD1	NA	TRBJ1-5	TGTGCCAGCAGTGCAGGGGGCGAGGATCAGCCCCAGCATTTT	CASSAGGEDQPQHF
TRBV29-1	TRBD1	NA	TRBJ2-7	TGCAGCGTTCAGGGGGCGAGGTCCCAATCCTACGAGCAGTACTTC	CSVQGARSQSYEQYF
TRBV5-4	TRBD2	NA	TRBJ2-1	TGTGCCAGCAGCTTGTCCGGCGGGGGTGTCTACAATGAGCAGTTCTTC	CASSLSGGGVYNEQFF
TRBV10-1	TRBD2	NA	TRBJ2-7	TGCGCCAGCAGTGAGAAGACTAGCGCCGGTACCTACGAGCAGTACTTC	CASSEKTSAGTYEQYF
TRBV28	NA	NA	TRBJ1-1	TGTGCCAGCAGTTTATTAAACCCGCCAACAGGGCGGGAAGCTTTCTTT	CASSLLNPPTGREAFF
TRBV5-1	NA	many	TRBJ1-1	TGCGCCAGCAGCTTTACAGGTAACACTGAAGCTTTCTTT	CASSFTGNTEAFF
TRBV6-6	TRBD1	NA	TRBJ1-2	TGTGCCAGCAGCCCCTCCCCGACAGGGCCGGGGGGCTACACCTTC	CASSPSPTGPGGYTF
TRBV11-2	TRBD2	NA	TRBJ2-7	TGTGCCAGCAGCTCAGCGCTAGCGGGGGGTCCGCCCGTTCCCTACGAGCAGTACTTC	CASSSALAGGPPVPYEQYF
TRBV6-1	TRBD1	NA	TRBJ1-5	TGTGCCAGCAGTGAAGCGAGGAGGACAGGAAATCAGCCCCAGCATTTT	CASSEARRTGNQPQHF
TRBV15	TRBD1	few	TRBJ2-3	TGTGCCACCAGCAGAGCGGGACAGTCGCAGTATTTT	CATSRAGQSQYF
TRBV5-6	TRBD1	few	TRBJ1-5	TGTGCCAGCAGCTTCAGGGGGCAGAATCAGCCCCAGCATTTT	CASSFRGQNQPQHF
TRBV28	NA	once	TRBJ2-7	TGTGCCAGCTTAGACAGCTCCTACGAGCAGTACTTC	CASLDSSYEQYF
TRBV5-1	TRBD1	NA	TRBJ1-2	TGCGCCAGCAGCGCGGCCGGGACAGGGAATGATTATGGCTACACCTTC	CASSAAGTGNDYGYTF
TRBV5-4	NA	NA	TRBJ2-7	TGTGCCAGCAGCTTGGACAGGTCCTACGAGCAGTACTTC	CASSLDRSYEQYF
TRBV14	NA	NA	TRBJ1-5	TGTGCCAGCAGCCGGAGGTCCGGGTATGGTCAGCCCCAGCATTTT	CASSRRSGYGQPQHF
TRBV11-2	NA	NA	TRBJ2-1	TGTGCCAGCAGCTTAGATGCCAGCCTTCATAAAGGGGAGTTCTTC	CASSLDASLHKGEFF
TRBV10-2	NA	NA	TRBJ1-1	TGCGCCAGCAGCCGTTCAGGGTACCCTGAAGCTTTCTTT	CASSRSGYPEAFF
TRBV2	TRBD2	NA	TRBJ2-3	TGTGCCAGCACCTTTGGGACTAGCGTGTTCACAGATACGCAGTATTTT	CASTFGTSVFTDTQYF
TRBV29-1	NA	NA	TRBJ2-7	TGCAGCGTTGAAGCCGGGACTGGTACCTACGAGCAGTACTTC	CSVEAGTGTYEQYF
TRBV5-1	NA	NA	TRBJ1-4	TGCGCCAGCAGAGTTGGGGCGTCAGGGGAAAAACTGTTTTTT	CASRVGASGEKLFF